A single sample gave rise to the 7 T cell receptor beta chains below, sequenced in a study of vaccination and CD4 T cells after COVID-19. MiXCR, run by TCRdb on the PCR reads, gives a single entry per CDR3 protein. The profile covers 20,000 to 25,000 distinct CDR3 sequences, with about 60% appearing a single time and around 1.1% taken by the ten largest. The material was CD4+ T cells from blood, obtained before SARS-CoV-2 vaccination. The receptors originated from a human donor who had recovered from COVID-19.

This clonotype was seen a few times. The gene calls are TRBV7-9 and TRBJ2-2; 9 bases map to TRBD1. CDR1 and CDR2 (germline): SEHNR, FQNEAQ (reference sequence). The CDR3 contains 14 residues. V shed 9 bases and J 0 bases; nucleotides not matched to a gene: 2. CDR3 coding DNA: TGTGCCAGAGGGACAGGGTCGAACACCGGGGAGCTGTTTTTT. It translates to CARGTGSNTGELFF.

V and J are TRBV6-2 or TRBV6-3 and TRBJ2-1, with 13 bases matching TRBD2. The germline CDR1 and CDR2 sequences are MNHEY and SVGEGT. After removal of 5 bases from V and 4 bases from J, the junction contained 8 bases not matched to a gene. The CDR3 spans 17 residues. The CDR3 bases are TGTGCCAGCAGTGGGACTAGCGGGGTCTGGTTATACAATGAGCAGTTCTTC. It yields the protein CASSGTSGVWLYNEQFF.

The chain employs TRBV5-7 and TRBJ1-3, with D possibly TRBD1 on 5 matching bases. TRBV5-7 has ORF status, its function being uncertain. Trimming took 9 bases from V and 0 from J, leaving 13 bases between them. The CDR3 extends over 14 amino acids. CDR3 protein: CANKTESSGNTIYF. CDR3 DNA sequence: TGTGCCAACAAGACAGAGAGCTCTGGAAACACCATATATTTT.

This clonotype was seen more than once but under ten times. The CDR3 DNA is TGTGCCAGCAGGGGTAGCGGGGGGTACCAAGAGACCCAGTACTTC. Its translation is CASRGSGGYQETQYF. The chain combines TRBV6-1 with TRBJ2-5, with 10 bases aligning to TRBD2. CDR1 is MNHNS, CDR2 SASEGT, per germline. Trimming at V came to 6 bases and at J to 0 bases, leaving 4 bases not matched to a gene. The CDR3 loop spans 15 amino acids.

The chain is built from TRBV20-1 and TRBJ2-7, with TRBD1 matching 10 bases. The CDR3 is 14 residues long. J was trimmed by 1 base and V by 6 bases; bases with no gene match: 6. Germline CDR1 DFQATT, CDR2 SNEGSKA (reference sequence). DNA of the CDR3: TGCAGTGCAGACCGACAGGGGGCATCCTACGAGCAGTACTTC. It specifies CSADRQGASYEQYF.

V and J are TRBV20-1 and TRBJ1-1; no firm D call. V lost 0 bases and J 1 base, leaving 12 bases between the germline ends. The germline V gene has CDR1 DFQATT and CDR2 SNEGSKA (reference sequence). This CDR3 spans 15 amino acids. CDR3: CSARDAQAGNTEAFF. The CDR3 bases are TGCAGTGCTAGAGATGCCCAGGCGGGGAACACTGAAGCTTTCTTT.

This clonotype was counted a few times. V gene TRBV21-1 combines with J gene TRBJ1-1; the table's D call, TRBD1, has no DNA check behind it. TRBV21-1 is marked as a pseudogene. The CDR3 contains 12 residues. The CDR3 sequence: CASRYRGTEAFF. Written as DNA, the CDR3 is TGTGCCAGTAGATACAGGGGGACTGAAGCTTTCTTT.